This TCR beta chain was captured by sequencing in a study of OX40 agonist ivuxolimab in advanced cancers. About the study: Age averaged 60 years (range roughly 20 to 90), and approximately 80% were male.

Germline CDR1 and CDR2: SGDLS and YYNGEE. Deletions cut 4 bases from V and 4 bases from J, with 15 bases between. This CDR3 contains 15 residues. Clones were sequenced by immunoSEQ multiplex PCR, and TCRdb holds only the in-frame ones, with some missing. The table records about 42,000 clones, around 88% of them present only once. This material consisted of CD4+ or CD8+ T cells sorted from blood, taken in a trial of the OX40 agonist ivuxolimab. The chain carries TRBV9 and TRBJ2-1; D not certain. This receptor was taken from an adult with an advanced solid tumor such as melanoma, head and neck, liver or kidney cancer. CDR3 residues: CASSSPITQYNEQFF. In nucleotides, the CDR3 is TGTGCCAGCAGCTCACCAATCACACAGTACAATGAGCAGTTCTTC.